This TCR beta chain derives from a study of T cells after yellow fever vaccination. The V gene's germline CDR1 is SQVTM and CDR2 ANQGSEA. This CDR3 has 17 residues. Trimming removed 3 bases from V and 8 bases from J; junction bases left unmatched: 19. Ten or more counts support this clonotype. Its target is unknown. Universal primer sites and UMIs were introduced during 5'RACE template-switching synthesis of TCR cDNA. One entry per CDR3 protein, called by TCRdb with MiXCR from the 5' RACE reads. The sample comprises a few hundred thousand distinct CDR3 sequences, roughly 3.9% of which are singletons, and 20% to 25% rests with the top ten. Findings and limits, study-wide: Compared with primary, the secondary response was weaker and peaked at day 5, not 15. Reappearance after the booster was observed for most primary-vaccination clones (roughly 97% CD4, about 86% CD8).

Sequences were derived from PBMCs, sampled 5 days after the yellow fever booster vaccination. This TCR was sampled from a man aged 18 to 29 who received the YFV17D yellow fever vaccine. The chain joins TRBV29-1 to TRBJ1-1; 9 bases map to TRBD1. The CDR3 bases are TGCAGCGTTGAGTCAGTGGGACAGGGCGGTCGGGCGGGAGAAGCTTTCTTT. Protein sequence: CSVESVGQGGRAGEAFF.